This TCR beta chain is from a study of control samples from healthy donors and cancer patients. Profiling relied on immunoSEQ multiplex PCR, and the TCRdb table lists in-frame clones only, not all of them. The sample records 170,000 or so clones, over 85% being singletons. V gave up 3 bases and J gave up 2 bases; unmatched junction bases: 7. The CDR3 extends over 17 amino acids. Germline values: CDR1 KGHSH, CDR2 LQKENI. This sequence was found in a man aged 30-40 years in good health. Input material: blood. This rearrangement joins TRBV18 to TRBJ1-1, with 12 bases aligning to TRBD1. The CDR3 DNA reads as TGTGCCAGCTCACCGCCCGGGACAGGGGGCCGTAACACTGAAGCTTTCTTT. Translated: CASSPPGTGGRNTEAFF.